These T cell receptor beta chains were read from a single sample in a study of blood T cell repertoires in COVID-19. Clones were read by immunoSEQ multiplex PCR, and TCRdb kept only the in-frame ones, dropping some. The table includes around 180,000 clones, roughly three quarters detected once. The sequenced material came from peripheral blood. The receptors were sampled from a man aged 60-69 years with active or convalescent COVID-19. The CDR3 runs from the conserved cysteine through the conserved F or W. D genes are given only for firm matches. Clone size appears in some rows only: once, few, many, or a class for an expanded clone.

abundance,j_gene,v_gene,d_gene,CDR3aa
.,TRBJ1-2,TRBV14,TRBD1,CASSWDRTTYAF
.,TRBJ1-2,TRBV28,.,CASSSQGSHGYTF
.,TRBJ1-2,TRBV7-8,.,CASSPQAESYGYTF
.,TRBJ2-1,TRBV19,.,CASSIQRTINEQFF
.,TRBJ2-1,TRBV19,TRBD2,CASSDDFSGVTYNEQFF
once,TRBJ2-7,TRBV13,.,CASSPNLRSEQYF
.,TRBJ1-6,TRBV6-5,TRBD1,CASRGQPTYNSPLHF
.,TRBJ2-3,TRBV7-3,TRBD2,CASSLKVGASGSADTQYF
once,TRBJ1-6,TRBV27,TRBD1,CASRGQGGGNSPLHF
.,TRBJ2-7,TRBV12-2,.,CASRLPNLAWSSYEQYF
.,TRBJ2-5,TRBV7-6,.,CASSLLEGETQYF
.,TRBJ2-1,TRBV24-1,.,CATSDLGQYNEQFF
.,TRBJ1-2,TRBV7-3,TRBD1,CASSPRQGGVYGYTF
.,TRBJ2-5,TRBV6-2/TRBV6-3,.,CASSTKETQYF
few,TRBJ1-5,TRBV7-6,.,CASSLAPDSHQPQHF
.,TRBJ2-7,TRBV5-1,.,CASSYTGRSSYEQYF
.,TRBJ2-5,TRBV7-2,.,CASSPSGVETQYF
.,TRBJ1-1,TRBV18,.,CASSWSSYTEAFF
.,TRBJ1-2,TRBV19,.,CASSRAGGANYGYTF
.,TRBJ2-1,TRBV20-1,TRBD2,CSASSGSPQFF
.,TRBJ1-2,TRBV18,.,CASSQEQGWDYGYTF
.,TRBJ2-3,TRBV28,.,CASTVGRYGSDTQYF
.,TRBJ2-5,TRBV18,.,CASSPATQETQYF
.,TRBJ2-1,TRBV4-2,TRBD1,CASSPDRVMFF
many,TRBJ1-4,TRBV5-4,.,CASSDRKSSNEKLFF
.,TRBJ2-2,TRBV9,TRBD1,CASSRGQGLLAGELFF
.,TRBJ1-2,TRBV29-1,.,CSVEIGQSYGYTF
.,TRBJ2-1,TRBV2,TRBD2,CASSGISGRPLENEQFF
.,TRBJ2-3,TRBV9,TRBD2,CASSTSAGVHTDTQYF
.,TRBJ2-2,TRBV6-2/TRBV6-3,TRBD2,CASSYFRLAGGPGELFF
once,TRBJ2-7,TRBV18,.,CASSPSGQPEQYF
.,TRBJ1-5,TRBV27,.,CASRPQWGGNQPQHF
.,TRBJ2-1,TRBV27,TRBD1,CASRYGQGGYEQFF